This entry lists 27 T cell receptor beta chains sequenced from one sample in a study of blood T cell repertoires in COVID-19. Clones were sequenced by immunoSEQ multiplex PCR, and TCRdb holds only the in-frame ones, with some missing. The sample has 150,000 to 200,000 clones; roughly 80% are singletons. Material: PBMCs or T cells enriched from blood (not recorded which). These receptors all come from a man in his fifties or sixties who had recovered from COVID-19.

The chain uses TRBV27 and TRBJ2-7; the match to TRBD1 covers 8 bases. The CDR3 runs to 14 residues. The J segment lost 4 bases and the V segment lost 6 bases, leaving 8 bases of the junction unmatched. Germline CDR1 and CDR2: MNHEY and SMNVEV (reference sequence). CDR3: CASSLFTGGYEQYF. For the CDR3, the DNA is TGTGCCAGCAGCCTATTCACAGGGGGATACGAGCAGTACTTC.

This sequence joins TRBV11-2 and TRBJ1-6; D remains unclear. Trimming shortened V by 1 base and J by 10 bases, and 5 bases separated the two germline ends. Per germline, CDR1 SGHAT and CDR2 FQNNGV. This CDR3 comprises 12 residues. The CDR3 sequence: CASSLGASPLHF. The CDR3 region has the DNA TGTGCCAGCAGCTTAGGGGCCTCACCCCTCCACTTT.

V gene TRBV28 combines with J gene TRBJ1-1; tentative D call: TRBD1 (6 bases). V gave up 3 bases and J gave up 8 bases, with 13 bases separating them. Germline values: CDR1 MDHEN, CDR2 SYDVKM. CDR3 length equals 13 residues. CDR3 region: CASSFFPGQEAFF. The CDR3 nucleotides are TGTGCCAGCAGTTTCTTCCCGGGACAAGAAGCTTTCTTT.

The chain uses TRBV3-1 (or the pseudogene TRBV3-2) and TRBJ1-1, with no clear D. CDR3 length: 12 amino acids. V shed 3 bases and J shed 7 bases, with 9 bases lying between them. Germline loops: CDR1 LGHDT, CDR2 YNNKEL (reference sequence). This chain's CDR3 is CASSHGPDEAFF. The CDR3 DNA reads TGTGCCAGCAGCCATGGGCCCGATGAAGCTTTCTTT.

The genes are TRBV23-1 and TRBJ2-7, with D unclear. TRBV23-1 is reported as an ORF; its role is uncertain. V gave up 6 bases and J gave up 0 bases, with 30 bases separating them. The CDR3 loop spans 20 amino acids. CDR3 in DNA: TGCGCCAGCAGCCGGTGTAAAGAGGCCCCCCGTCTCTCCCTCTCCTACGAGCAGTACTTC. Translated, it gives CASSRCKEAPRLSLSYEQYF.

This sequence joins TRBV3-1 (or the pseudogene TRBV3-2) and TRBJ1-6, with 9 bases identical to TRBD1. The CDR3 is 16 amino acids. V gave up 3 bases and J gave up 11 bases; unmatched junction bases: 11. Per germline, CDR1 LGHDT and CDR2 YNNKEL (reference sequence). Here the CDR3 reads CASSHSGTGNVPPLHF. The CDR3 DNA reads as TGTGCCAGCAGCCACTCCGGGACAGGGAATGTTCCACCCCTCCACTTT.

The chain recombines TRBV3-1 (or the pseudogene TRBV3-2) with TRBJ1-1; D is unclear. Germline V lookup: CDR1 LGHDT, CDR2 YNNKEL (reference sequence). This CDR3 is built from 13 residues. V lost 6 bases and J lost 1, with 9 bases in between. As DNA, the CDR3 is TGTGCCAGCAGTTCGAACGGGAACACTGAAGCTTTCTTT. Residues: CASSSNGNTEAFF.

V and J are TRBV2 and TRBJ1-4; TRBD1 matches at 7 bases. CDR1 is SNHLY and CDR2 is FYNNEI in the germline V gene. The CDR3 is 13 amino acids. V was clipped by 9 bases and J by 7 bases; unmatched bases: 8. CDR3 loop: CASRQGGSEKLFF. Written as DNA, the CDR3 is TGTGCCAGTAGACAGGGCGGTAGTGAAAAACTGTTTTTT.

This chain uses TRBV7-9 with TRBJ1-3; D might be TRBD1 (5 bases). The V and J ends lost 3 bases and 0 bases respectively, with 9 bases between them. The CDR3 extends over 15 amino acids. CDR1 and CDR2 from the germline V gene are SEHNR and FQNEAQ (reference sequence). The CDR3 nucleotides are TGTGCCAGCAGCTTTACCAGGGCCTCTGGAAACACCATATATTTT. Its protein is CASSFTRASGNTIYF. The whole variable domain, filled in from reference TRBV7-9 and TRBJ1-3, reads DTGVSQNPRHKITKRGQNVTFRCDPISEHNRLYWYRQTLGQGPEFLTYFQNEAQLEKSRLLSDRFSAERPKGSFSTLEIQRTEQGDSAMYLCASSFTRASGNTIYFGEGSWLTVV.

The chain couples TRBV7-2 to TRBJ2-7; D might be TRBD1 (6 bases). With 3 bases removed from V and 0 bases from J, the gap between germline ends came to 12 bases. Per the germline V gene, CDR1 is SGHTA and CDR2 is FQGNSA. The CDR3 has 15 residues. The CDR3 coding sequence is TGTGCCAGCAGCTTCGGGACACTTTACTCCTACGAGCAGTACTTC. This gives the protein CASSFGTLYSYEQYF.

The gene calls are TRBV10-1 and TRBJ2-2; D possibly corresponds to TRBD1 (5 bases). The CDR3 covers 12 residues. The germline V and J ends were trimmed by 10 bases and 4 bases, with 10 bases remaining between them. CDR1 and CDR2 from the germline V gene are WNHNN and SYGVQD (reference sequence). This chain's CDR3 is CATGPGTGELFF. CDR3 coding DNA: TGCGCCACAGGGCCCGGCACCGGGGAGCTGTTTTTT.

The table lists this clone with a few counts. This chain connects TRBV27 to TRBJ2-5; possible D gene TRBD1, 5 bases. This CDR3 region has 14 residues. Per the germline V gene, CDR1 is MNHEY and CDR2 is SMNVEV (reference sequence). V lost 2 bases and J lost 1, with 8 bases in between. CDR3 residues: CASSLQGGQETQYF. For the CDR3, the DNA is TGTGCCAGCAGTTTACAGGGTGGCCAAGAGACCCAGTACTTC.

The chain couples TRBV6-5 to TRBJ2-7; 9 bases line up with TRBD2. Looked up from germline, CDR1 is MNHEY and CDR2 is SVGAGI. Trimming at V came to 3 bases and at J to 1 base, leaving 7 bases not matched to a gene. CDR3 length: 16 residues. This CDR3 reads CASSYTVTSGSYEQYF. The CDR3 DNA follows: TGTGCCAGCAGTTATACCGTGACTAGCGGTTCCTACGAGCAGTACTTC.

The chain has TRBV6-1 and TRBJ1-5; no clear D gene. Trimming left V 2 bases short and J 1 base short, with 9 bases between. CDR3 length: 15 amino acids. The germline V gene has CDR1 MNHNS and CDR2 SASEGT. The CDR3 coding sequence is TGTGCCAGCAGTGAACATTACAGCAGCAATCAGCCCCAGCATTTT. It is translated as CASSEHYSSNQPQHF.

This chain links TRBV5-1 with TRBJ1-5; no clear D gene. There are 15 residues in the CDR3. Trimming shortened V by 3 bases and J by 7 bases, and 17 bases separated the two germline ends. Germline V lookup: CDR1 SGHRS, CDR2 YFSETQ. CDR3 sequence reads: CASSSTGESGQPQHF. The DNA of the CDR3 is TGCGCCAGCAGCTCTACGGGAGAAAGTGGCCAGCCCCAGCATTTT.

The chain employs TRBV7-9 and TRBJ1-1; D possibly corresponds to TRBD1 (6 bases). Trimming took 1 base from V and 1 from J, leaving 13 bases between them. Per germline, CDR1 SEHNR and CDR2 FQNEAQ (reference sequence). This CDR3 is 16 amino acids long. The CDR3 bases are TGTGCCAGCAGCTTAGAGGGGGGGCACGGGAACACTGAAGCTTTCTTT. This encodes CASSLEGGHGNTEAFF.

The chain combines TRBV2 with TRBJ1-6, with a tentative D call TRBD1 (6 bases). Trimming took 7 bases from V and 4 from J, leaving 17 bases between them. The CDR3 is 16 amino acids. CDR1 is SNHLY and CDR2 is FYNNEI in the germline V gene. This CDR3 reads CASKPTGTRYNSPLHF. Written as DNA, the CDR3 is TGTGCCAGCAAACCAACCGGGACAAGATATAATTCACCCCTCCACTTT. Looking up the rest from reference TRBV2 and TRBJ1-6 gives the full variable domain: EPEVTQTPSHQVTQMGQEVILRCVPISNHLYFYWYRQILGQKVEFLVSFYNNEISEKSEIFDDQFSVERPDGSNFTLKIRSTKLEDSAMYFCASKPTGTRYNSPLHFGNGTRLTVT.

This chain joins TRBV5-1 and TRBJ2-3; the D gene is possibly TRBD1 (6 bases). The CDR3 length is 14 residues. Deletions cut 4 bases from V and 6 bases from J, with 15 bases between. Per germline, CDR1 SGHRS and CDR2 YFSETQ. The CDR3 coding sequence is TGCGCCAGCAGCCCGGACAGAGAAGGGGATACGCAGTATTTT. This codes for CASSPDREGDTQYF.

This rearrangement joins TRBV7-2 to TRBJ1-3; D might be TRBD1 (5 bases). The V gene lost 5 bases and the J gene lost 9 bases, with 17 bases spanning the gap. Germline V lookup: CDR1 SGHTA, CDR2 FQGNSA. The CDR3 runs to 14 residues. In DNA, the CDR3 is TGTGCCAGCAGCCCTACTTGGCAGGGATCCACCATATATTTT. It translates to CASSPTWQGSTIYF.

The V gene is TRBV3-1 (or the pseudogene TRBV3-2), the J gene TRBJ1-1; maybe TRBD1 (5 bases). V was cut by 2 bases and J by 4 bases, with 8 bases left in between. The CDR3 spans 13 residues. Germline V gives CDR1 LGHDT, CDR2 YNNKEL (reference sequence). Here the CDR3 DNA reads TGTGCCAGCAGCCAAAGGGGTGGCACTGAAGCTTTCTTT. Amino acids: CASSQRGGTEAFF.

This clone was observed a single time. J is TRBJ2-7 and V is TRBV27; 8 bases are a match to TRBD1. Germline CDR1 reads MNHEY; CDR2 reads SMNVEV (reference sequence). The CDR3 length is 14 residues. V was clipped by 4 bases and J by 3 bases; unmatched bases: 5. This CDR3 reads CASSSGTGDYEQYF. In DNA, the CDR3 is TGTGCCAGCAGTTCCGGGACAGGAGACTACGAGCAGTACTTC.

This rearrangement joins TRBV19 to TRBJ1-3; 8 bases are a match to TRBD1. CDR1 and CDR2 (germline): LNHDA, SQIVND (reference sequence). The CDR3 sequence is 14 residues long. V was clipped by 5 bases and J by 2 bases; unmatched bases: 2. In nucleotides, the CDR3 is TGTGCCAGTAGTGCGACAGGGGCTGGAAACACCATATATTTT. Amino acids: CASSATGAGNTIYF.

Here the CDR3 DNA reads TGCAGCGCTAACCTCTACCGGGACTCCAACACCGGGGAGCTGTTTTTT. Amino acids: CSANLYRDSNTGELFF. The genes are TRBV29-1 and TRBJ2-2, with a tentative D call TRBD2 (6 bases). Germline CDR1 is SQVTM and CDR2 is ANQGSEA. Trimming stripped 7 bases from V and 2 bases from J, with 20 bases between. The CDR3 has 16 amino acids.

The chain links TRBV12-5 to TRBJ1-3; 8 bases are shared with TRBD1. The J segment lost 0 bases and the V segment lost 7 bases, leaving 17 bases of the junction unmatched. Germline V gene data show CDR1 as LGHNT and CDR2 as FRNRAP. This CDR3 is 19 amino acids long. The CDR3 DNA sequence: TGTGCTAGTGCCGTTCACCCTCGGGACAGGCGATACTCTGGAAACACCATATATTTT. It codes for CASAVHPRDRRYSGNTIYF. Full variable domain (missing parts from reference TRBV12-5 and TRBJ1-3): DARVTQTPRHKVTEMGQEVTMRCQPILGHNTVFWYRQTMMQGLELLAYFRNRAPLDDSGMPKDRFSAEMPDATLATLKIQPSEPRDSAVYFCASAVHPRDRRYSGNTIYFGEGSWLTVV.

The chain links TRBV12-3 or TRBV12-4 to TRBJ1-2; D is unclear. The V gene lost 1 base and the J gene lost 7 bases, with 7 bases spanning the gap. The CDR3 loop spans 12 amino acids. As DNA, the CDR3 is TGTGCCAGCAGTTTAGGGGCCGGTGGCTACACCTTC. Its translation: CASSLGAGGYTF.

This rearrangement joins TRBV7-6 to TRBJ2-2; possible D gene TRBD1, 5 bases. Trimming stripped 5 bases from V and 6 bases from J, with 10 bases between. Germline values: CDR1 SGHVS, CDR2 FNYEAQ. CDR3 length equals 13 residues. The CDR3 DNA sequence: TGTGCCAGCAGCCCCCAGGGCTCCGGGGAGCTGTTTTTT. Translating gives CASSPQGSGELFF.

The chain uses TRBV5-1 and TRBJ1-2; no definite D call. This CDR3 spans 13 amino acids. The ends were cut back, 0 bases at V and 5 bases at J, with 8 bases in the middle. Germline assignment: CDR1 SGHRS and CDR2 YFSETQ. In nucleotides, the CDR3 is TGCGCCAGCAGCTTGGACCGGGGTTATGGCTACACCTTC. Translation: CASSLDRGYGYTF.